Sequencing of this TCR beta chain was carried out in a study of response to subunit inactivated influenza vaccine (dated by TCRdb to the late 2010s). As for the study more broadly: Deep quantitative T cell receptor repertoire profiling was used in the study to track responses to a trivalent subunit inactivated influenza vaccine.

Sequences SGHRS (CDR1) and YFSETQ (CDR2) are obtained from the germline V gene. Its CDR3 holds 15 amino acids, cysteine through phenylalanine. Of the read, only the CDR3 DNA is kept; its 45 bases are in frame from base 1. V sheds 4 bases and J sheds 0 bases, leaving 11 bases between their ends. As regards this clonotype: Its target antigen remains unknown. No much larger clone exists at a distance of one base, and base qualities are not known.

The protocol used for the library was RT-PCR. The reads were generated on an Illumina HiSeq 2500. TCRdb cleaned the public reads at Q25 with fastp, built clones with MiXCR and kept in-frame beta chains. CDR3 protein duplicates are merged, each entry listing the most common genes and DNA. Counted in this sample were 600,000 to 700,000 distinct CDR3 sequences; 12% to 15% of them appeared once. Of the sample, 7.6% is held by the ten largest clones. The research as a whole found: The authors suggested that each seasonal influenza vaccination may recruit only a limited number of new T cells.

The rearrangement combines TRBV5-1 with TRBJ2-4; no confident D gene assignment can be made. The sample was PBMCs from blood, taken approximately 15 days before vaccination. This TCR came from a man aged 50-59 years who received an inactivated influenza vaccine. Donor details come from another sample of the same person, matched by shared clones. The DNA sequence is TGCGCCAGCAGCCTGGACGCTGTAGCCAAAAACATTCAGTACTTC. Its product reads: CASSLDAVAKNIQYF.